This entry lists 12 T cell receptor beta chains sequenced from one sample in a study of T cells in Graves' hyperthyroidism and ophthalmopathy (dated by TCRdb to 2018 to 2020). The library relied on multiplex PCR. This sample was sequenced with an Illumina HiSeq 2000. The TCR beta CDR3 regions were amplified from the RNA transcripts. The TCR CDR3 was subjected to a first round of RT-PCR using the HTBI primer set and the Qiagen OneStep RT-PCR kit. The public reads were reprocessed in TCRdb via fastp at Q25 and MiXCR, keeping in-frame beta chains. CDR3 protein sequences are deduplicated, and each keeps its most common genes and DNA. Present in this sample are over 550,000 distinct CDR3 sequences, about a sixth of which were seen just once. The ten largest clones represent about 17% of the sample. Sequencing was carried out using blood. All receptors derive from a woman under 30 with Graves' hyperthyroidism.

The J gene is TRBJ2-5, the V gene TRBV28; D is possibly TRBD1 or TRBD2 (6 bases each). Trimming took off 8 bases at V and 6 bases at J, with 19 bases between the two ends. Germline V gives CDR1 MDHEN, CDR2 SYDVKM. CDR3 length: 14 residues. The CDR3 region is CASQRGARMQTQYF. CDR3 nucleotide sequence: TGTGCCAGCCAGAGGGGGGCTAGAATGCAGACCCAGTACTTC. Full variable domain (missing parts from reference TRBV28 and TRBJ2-5): DVKVTQSSRYLVKRTGEKVFLECVQDMDHENMFWYRQDPGLGLRLIYFSYDVKMKEKGDIPEGYSVSREKKERFSLILESASTNQTSMYLCASQRGARMQTQYFGPGTRLLVL.

V is TRBV6-2 or TRBV6-3 and J is TRBJ1-1; 7 bases are shared with TRBD1. V shed 2 bases, J shed 3 bases, and the junction held 9 bases outside the gene matches. The CDR3 length is 16 residues. CDR1 is MNHEY and CDR2 is SVGEGT in the germline V gene. CDR3 DNA: TGTGCCAGCAGTTACGAACGCCACAGGGGACACACTGAAGCTTTCTTT. It translates to CASSYERHRGHTEAFF.

In this sample, this clonotype turned up a few times. The V gene is TRBV14, the J gene TRBJ2-1, with TRBD2 matching 8 bases. V lost 5 bases and J lost 2; bases outside the gene matches: 11. CDR1 and CDR2 from the germline V gene are SGHDN and FVKESK. The CDR3 is made up of 17 amino acids. CDR3 DNA sequence: TGTGCCAGCAGCAAAACCGGACTAGCTGATACCTACAATGAGCAGTTCTTC. Translating gives CASSKTGLADTYNEQFF.

This clonotype was seen at least ten times. The chain couples TRBV7-9 to TRBJ2-7; D is unclear. V was cut by 3 bases and J by 4 bases, with 7 bases left in between. Germline CDR1 reads SEHNR; CDR2 reads FQNEAQ (reference sequence). This CDR3 has 12 residues. This CDR3 reads CASSLLGYEQYF. The CDR3 DNA reads as TGTGCCAGCAGCTTGTTAGGGTACGAGCAGTACTTC.

V gene TRBV6-2 or TRBV6-3 combines with J gene TRBJ2-7; 12 nucleotides align to TRBD1. Per germline, CDR1 MNHEY and CDR2 SVGEGT. V was clipped by 6 bases and J by 7 bases; unmatched bases: 7. This CDR3 has 14 amino acids. CDR3 protein: CASSRGQGAWEQYF. The CDR3 DNA follows: TGTGCCAGCAGCCGGGGACAGGGGGCGTGGGAGCAGTACTTC.

There are many counts of this clonotype. The chain combines TRBV6-6 with TRBJ1-2, with TRBD1 matching over 7 bases. With 2 bases clipped from V and 5 bases from J, the junction kept 20 bases outside the gene matches. Germline CDR1 is MNHNY and CDR2 is SVGAGI (reference sequence). CDR3 length: 19 amino acids. CDR3 loop: CASSYLAGARTGGEYGYTF. CDR3 coding DNA: TGTGCCAGCAGTTACCTAGCTGGGGCCCGGACAGGCGGAGAGTATGGCTACACCTTC.

This clonotype was counted many times. The V call is TRBV24-1, the J call TRBJ1-5; 9 bases map to TRBD1. Germline V gene lookup returns CDR1 KGHDR and CDR2 SFDVKD. V shed 7 bases, J shed 5 bases, and the junction held 5 bases outside the gene matches. The CDR3 has 14 amino acids. CDR3: CATSGTGRDQPQHF. In DNA form, the CDR3 reads TGTGCCACCAGCGGGACAGGGAGAGATCAGCCCCAGCATTTT.

This clonotype occurred many times. The chain uses TRBV12-5 and TRBJ1-1; a possible D gene is TRBD1 (5 bases). The CDR3 has 13 amino acids. The germline V gene has CDR1 LGHNT and CDR2 FRNRAP. V shed 4 bases and J shed 1 base, with 7 bases lying between them. CDR3 sequence: CASGSGQNTEAFF. CDR3 nucleotide sequence: TGTGCTAGTGGTTCCGGACAGAACACTGAAGCTTTCTTT.

The chain links TRBV9 to TRBJ2-1, with a weak D call TRBD2 (5 bases). Germline assignment: CDR1 SGDLS and CDR2 YYNGEE. The CDR3 has 13 amino acids. V was clipped by 3 bases and J by 8 bases, with 12 bases between them. The CDR3 region is CASSGPGFYEQFF. The CDR3, as DNA: TGTGCCAGCAGCGGGCCGGGGTTCTATGAGCAGTTCTTC.

This clonotype has more than one count but fewer than ten. The chain uses TRBV5-8 and TRBJ1-5; no clear D. The germline CDR1 and CDR2 sequences are SGHTS and YDEGEE. CDR3 size: 14 residues. Trimming removed 6 bases from V and 1 base from J, with 11 bases in between. CDR3 protein: CASIQSSSNQPQHF. The DNA of the CDR3 is TGTGCCAGCATCCAATCGAGCAGCAATCAGCCCCAGCATTTT.

This clonotype came up many times. The V and J genes are TRBV20-1 and TRBJ2-3; D is unclear. There are 11 residues in the CDR3. V gave up 3 bases and J gave up 6 bases, with 7 bases separating them. Germline V lookup: CDR1 DFQATT, CDR2 SNEGSKA (reference sequence). The CDR3: CSARLGDTQYF. In DNA form, the CDR3 reads TGCAGTGCTAGGCTCGGGGATACGCAGTATTTT.

This rearrangement joins TRBV29-1 to TRBJ1-1; D perhaps matches TRBD1 (5 bases). Germline V gene lookup returns CDR1 SQVTM and CDR2 ANQGSEA. Trimming took off 2 bases at V and 7 bases at J, with 11 bases between the two ends. This CDR3 has 12 residues. In DNA form, the CDR3 reads TGCAGCGTTGAAAGGGCTAGGGGTGAAGCTTTCTTT. This codes for CSVERARGEAFF.